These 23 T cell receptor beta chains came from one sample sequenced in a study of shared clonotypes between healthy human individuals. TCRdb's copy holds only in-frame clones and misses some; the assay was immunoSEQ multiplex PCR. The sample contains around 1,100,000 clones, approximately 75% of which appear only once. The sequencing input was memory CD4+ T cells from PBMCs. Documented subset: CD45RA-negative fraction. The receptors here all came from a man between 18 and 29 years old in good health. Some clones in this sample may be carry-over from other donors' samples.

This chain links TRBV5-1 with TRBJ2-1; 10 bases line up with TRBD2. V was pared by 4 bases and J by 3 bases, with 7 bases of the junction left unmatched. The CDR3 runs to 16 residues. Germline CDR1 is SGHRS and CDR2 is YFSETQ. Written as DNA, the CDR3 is TGCGCCAGCAGCCCTGGACTAGCGGCCTTCTACAATGAGCAGTTCTTC. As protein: CASSPGLAAFYNEQFF.

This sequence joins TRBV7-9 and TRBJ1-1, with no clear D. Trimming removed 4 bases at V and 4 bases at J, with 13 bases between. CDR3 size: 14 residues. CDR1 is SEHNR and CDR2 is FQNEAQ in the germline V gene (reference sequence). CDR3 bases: TGTGCCAGCAGCTCCAACGCCGGGAGCACTGAAGCTTTCTTT. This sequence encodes CASSSNAGSTEAFF. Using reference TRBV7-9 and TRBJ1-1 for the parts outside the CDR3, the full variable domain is DTGVSQNPRHKITKRGQNVTFRCDPISEHNRLYWYRQTLGQGPEFLTYFQNEAQLEKSRLLSDRFSAERPKGSFSTLEIQRTEQGDSAMYLCASSSNAGSTEAFFGQGTRLTVV.

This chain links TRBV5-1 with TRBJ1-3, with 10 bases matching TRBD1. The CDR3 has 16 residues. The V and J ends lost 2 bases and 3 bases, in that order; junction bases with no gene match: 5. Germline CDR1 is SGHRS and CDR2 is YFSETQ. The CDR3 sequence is CASSFTGTGDGNTIYF. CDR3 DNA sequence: TGCGCCAGCAGCTTTACCGGGACAGGGGATGGAAACACCATATATTTT.

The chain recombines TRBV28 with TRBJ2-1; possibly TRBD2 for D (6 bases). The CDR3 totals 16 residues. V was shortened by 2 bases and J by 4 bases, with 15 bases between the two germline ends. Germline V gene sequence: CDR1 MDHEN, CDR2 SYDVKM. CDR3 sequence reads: CASSLDGRAGYNEQFF. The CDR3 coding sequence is TGTGCCAGCAGTTTAGATGGTCGGGCGGGATACAATGAGCAGTTCTTC.

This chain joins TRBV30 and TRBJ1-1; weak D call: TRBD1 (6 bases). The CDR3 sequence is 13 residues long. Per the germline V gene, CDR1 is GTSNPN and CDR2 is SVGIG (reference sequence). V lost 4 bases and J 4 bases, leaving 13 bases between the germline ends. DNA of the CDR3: TGTGCCTGGAACAGGGAGTCGAGCACTGAAGCTTTCTTT. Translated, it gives CAWNRESSTEAFF.

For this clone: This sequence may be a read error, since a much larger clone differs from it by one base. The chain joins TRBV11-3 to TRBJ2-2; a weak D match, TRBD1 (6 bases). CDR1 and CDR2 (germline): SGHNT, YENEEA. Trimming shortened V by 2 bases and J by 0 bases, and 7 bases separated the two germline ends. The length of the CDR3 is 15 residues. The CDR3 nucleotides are TGTGCCAGCAGCTTAACAGGGTCGAACACCGGGGAGCTGTTTTTT. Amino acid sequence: CASSLTGSNTGELFF.

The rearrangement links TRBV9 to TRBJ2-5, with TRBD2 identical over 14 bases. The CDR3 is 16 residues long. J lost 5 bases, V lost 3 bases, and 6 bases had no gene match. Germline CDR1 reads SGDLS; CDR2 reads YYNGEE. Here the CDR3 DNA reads TGTGCCAGCAGCGACGGACTAGCGGGAGGCATGGAGACCCAGTACTTC. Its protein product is CASSDGLAGGMETQYF.

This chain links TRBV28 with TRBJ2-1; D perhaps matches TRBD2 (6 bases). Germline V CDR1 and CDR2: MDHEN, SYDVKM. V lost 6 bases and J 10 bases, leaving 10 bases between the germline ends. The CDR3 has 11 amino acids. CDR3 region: CASRGTWEQFF. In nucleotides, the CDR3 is TGTGCCAGCAGGGGGACTTGGGAGCAGTTCTTC.

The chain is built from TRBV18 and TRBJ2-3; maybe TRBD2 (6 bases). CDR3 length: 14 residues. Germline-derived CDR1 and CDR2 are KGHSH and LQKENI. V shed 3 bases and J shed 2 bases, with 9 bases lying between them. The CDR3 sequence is CASSPRDFTDTQYF. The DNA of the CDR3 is TGTGCCAGCTCACCCCGGGACTTCACAGATACGCAGTATTTT.

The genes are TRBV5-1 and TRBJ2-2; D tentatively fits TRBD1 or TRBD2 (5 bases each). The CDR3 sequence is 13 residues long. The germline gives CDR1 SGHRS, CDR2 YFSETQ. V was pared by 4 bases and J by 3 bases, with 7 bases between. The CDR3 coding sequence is TGCGCCAGCAGCCGGGACCACACCGGGGAGCTGTTTTTT. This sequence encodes CASSRDHTGELFF.

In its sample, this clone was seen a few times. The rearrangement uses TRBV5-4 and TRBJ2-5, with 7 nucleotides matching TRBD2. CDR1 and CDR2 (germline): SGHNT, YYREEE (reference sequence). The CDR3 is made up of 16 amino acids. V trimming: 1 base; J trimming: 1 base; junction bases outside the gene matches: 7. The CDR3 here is CASSLYGRKGQETQYF. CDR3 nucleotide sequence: TGTGCCAGCAGCTTGTACGGGAGGAAAGGCCAAGAGACCCAGTACTTC. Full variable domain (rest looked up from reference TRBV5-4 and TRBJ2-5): ETGVTQSPTHLIKTRGQQVTLRCSSQSGHNTVSWYQQALGQGPQFIFQYYREEENGRGNFPPRFSGLQFPNYSSELNVNALELDDSALYLCASSLYGRKGQETQYFGPGTRLLVL.

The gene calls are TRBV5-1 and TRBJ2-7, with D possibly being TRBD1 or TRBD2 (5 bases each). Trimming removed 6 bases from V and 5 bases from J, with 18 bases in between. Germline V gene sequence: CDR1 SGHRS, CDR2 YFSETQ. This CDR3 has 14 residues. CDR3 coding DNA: TGCGCCAGCACCGATTTGAGGGGTAGGAACGAGCAGTACTTC. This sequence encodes CASTDLRGRNEQYF.

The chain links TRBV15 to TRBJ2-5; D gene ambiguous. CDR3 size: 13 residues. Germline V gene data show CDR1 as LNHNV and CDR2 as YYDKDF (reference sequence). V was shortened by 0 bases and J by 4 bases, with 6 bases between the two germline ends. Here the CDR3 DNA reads TGTGCCACCAGCAGAGATCCCTTAGAGACCCAGTACTTC. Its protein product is CATSRDPLETQYF.

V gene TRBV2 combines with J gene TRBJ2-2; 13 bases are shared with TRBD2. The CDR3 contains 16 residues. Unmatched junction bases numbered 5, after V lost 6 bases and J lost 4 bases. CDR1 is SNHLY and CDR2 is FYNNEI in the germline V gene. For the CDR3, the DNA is TGTGCCAGCAGACTAAGGACTAGCGGGGGCACCGGGGAGCTGTTTTTT. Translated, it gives CASRLRTSGGTGELFF.

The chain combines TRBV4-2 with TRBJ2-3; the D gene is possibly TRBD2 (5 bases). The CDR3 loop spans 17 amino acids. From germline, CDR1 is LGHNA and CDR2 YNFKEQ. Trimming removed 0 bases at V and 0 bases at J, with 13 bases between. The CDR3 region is CASSQERAPPSTDTQYF. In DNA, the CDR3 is TGTGCCAGCAGCCAAGAGAGGGCTCCCCCTAGCACAGATACGCAGTATTTT.

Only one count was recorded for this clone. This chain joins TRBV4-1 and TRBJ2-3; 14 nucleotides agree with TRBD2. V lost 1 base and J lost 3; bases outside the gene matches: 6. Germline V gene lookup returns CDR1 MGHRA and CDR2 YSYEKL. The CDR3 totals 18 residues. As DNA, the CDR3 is TGCGCCAGCAGCCAAGGGGGGACTAGCGGGAGCTTAACAGATACGCAGTATTTT. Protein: CASSQGGTSGSLTDTQYF.

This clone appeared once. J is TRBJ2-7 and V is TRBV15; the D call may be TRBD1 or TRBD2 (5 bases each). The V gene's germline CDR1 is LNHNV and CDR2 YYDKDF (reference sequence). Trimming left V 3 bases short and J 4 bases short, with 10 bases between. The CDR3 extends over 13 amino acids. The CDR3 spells CATSRRGPYEQYF. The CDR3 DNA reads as TGTGCCACCAGCAGGAGGGGCCCGTACGAGCAGTACTTC.

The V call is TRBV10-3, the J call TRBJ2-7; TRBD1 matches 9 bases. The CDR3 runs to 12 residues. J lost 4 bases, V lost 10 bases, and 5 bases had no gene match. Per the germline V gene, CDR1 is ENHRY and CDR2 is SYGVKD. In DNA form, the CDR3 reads TGTGCCACTGGACAGGGGAGTTACGAGCAGTACTTC. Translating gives CATGQGSYEQYF.

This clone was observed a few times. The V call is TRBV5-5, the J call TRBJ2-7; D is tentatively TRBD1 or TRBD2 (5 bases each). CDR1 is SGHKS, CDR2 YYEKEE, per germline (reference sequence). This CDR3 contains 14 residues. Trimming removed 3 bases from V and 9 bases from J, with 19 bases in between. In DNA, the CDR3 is TGTGCCAGCAGCTATACTACCGCCGGGGCCATGCAGTACTTC. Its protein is CASSYTTAGAMQYF.

The CDR3 loop reads CASSQTATTGIQNIQYF. The DNA of the CDR3 is TGTGCCAGCAGCCAAACGGCGACAACAGGGATCCAAAACATTCAGTACTTC. The chain combines TRBV4-2 with TRBJ2-4, with a weak D call TRBD1 (6 bases). Germline CDR1 LGHNA, CDR2 YNFKEQ. Trimming left V 2 bases short and J 5 bases short, with 19 bases between. CDR3 length equals 17 residues.

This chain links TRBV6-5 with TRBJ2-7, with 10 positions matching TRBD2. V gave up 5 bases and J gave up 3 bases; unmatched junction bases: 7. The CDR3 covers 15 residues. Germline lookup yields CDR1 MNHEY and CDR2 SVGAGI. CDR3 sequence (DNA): TGTGCCAGCAGTCCATTTAGCGGGAGGCTCTACGAGCAGTACTTC. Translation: CASSPFSGRLYEQYF.

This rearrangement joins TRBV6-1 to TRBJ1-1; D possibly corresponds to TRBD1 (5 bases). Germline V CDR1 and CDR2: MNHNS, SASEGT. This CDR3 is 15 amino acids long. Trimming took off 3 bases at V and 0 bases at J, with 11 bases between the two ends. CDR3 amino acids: CASSDSGTMNTEAFF. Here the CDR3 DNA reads TGTGCCAGCAGTGATTCAGGGACCATGAACACTGAAGCTTTCTTT.

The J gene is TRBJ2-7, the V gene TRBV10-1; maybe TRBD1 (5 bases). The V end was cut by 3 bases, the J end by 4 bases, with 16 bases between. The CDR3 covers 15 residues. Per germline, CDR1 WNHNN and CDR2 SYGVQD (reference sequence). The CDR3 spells CASSDPTVQFYEQYF. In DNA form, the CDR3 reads TGCGCCAGCAGTGACCCGACAGTTCAGTTTTACGAGCAGTACTTC.